These T cell receptor beta chains were read from a single sample in a study of shared clonotypes between healthy human individuals. Produced via immunoSEQ multiplex PCR; TCRdb's table is partial and in-frame only. The sample lists roughly 590,000 clones, around 95% seen once, with roughly 0.1% in the top ten. Sequenced material: naive CD8+ T cells sorted from blood. The receptor source for this set is a woman aged 25-40 years in good health. The CDR3 runs from the conserved cysteine through the conserved F or W. Each record gives: clone size, J gene, V gene, D gene, CDR3 protein, CDR3 DNA. The D gene is left open where the match is weak. Size is stated for part of the rows, as once, few or many counts, or as a class when the clone is expanded.

>once|TRBJ2-3|TRBV11-2|TRBD2
CASSLGGLAGDVAQYF
TGTGCCAGCAGCTTAGGCGGACTAGCGGGAGACGTCGCGCAGTATTTT
>.|TRBJ1-3|TRBV28|TRBD1
CASSLWDRGPVGNTIYF
TGTGCCAGCAGTTTATGGGACAGGGGGCCGGTGGGAAACACCATATATTTT
>.|TRBJ2-4|TRBV28|.
CASSLLGAEYF
TGTGCCAGCAGTTTATTGGGGGCGGAGTACTTC
>.|TRBJ1-5|TRBV5-5|.
CASSFQGNSNQPQHF
TGTGCCAGCAGCTTCCAGGGTAATAGCAATCAGCCCCAGCATTTT
>once|TRBJ1-2|TRBV9|TRBD1
CASNGQGAHGYTF
TGTGCCAGCAACGGACAGGGGGCACATGGCTACACCTTC
>.|TRBJ1-5|TRBV18|.
CASSPQPGRGPSPQHF
TGTGCCAGCTCACCACAACCGGGACGGGGACCTTCGCCCCAGCATTTT
>.|TRBJ2-7|TRBV4-1|.
CASSRGQTGTPEYF
TGCGCCAGCAGCCGCGGACAAACCGGGACCCCGGAGTACTTC
>.|TRBJ2-5|TRBV13|.
CASSLGPYRPSQETQYF
TGTGCCAGCAGCTTAGGTCCATACCGCCCCTCGCAAGAGACCCAGTACTTC
>.|TRBJ2-7|TRBV2|.
CASSEFGTYEQYF
TGTGCCAGCAGTGAATTCGGAACCTACGAGCAGTACTTC
>.|TRBJ2-7|TRBV27|TRBD2
CASSLGAGANEQYF
TGTGCCAGCAGTTTAGGAGCGGGAGCTAACGAGCAGTACTTC
>.|TRBJ2-5|TRBV28|.
CASSDNGWEETQYF
TGTGCCAGCTCAGACAACGGCTGGGAAGAGACCCAGTACTTC
>once|TRBJ1-1|TRBV11-2|.
CASSRTGRTAEAFF
TGTGCCAGCAGCCGAACGGGTCGGACGGCTGAAGCTTTCTTT
>.|TRBJ1-2|TRBV30|TRBD1
CACHLKGQGWFPYGYTF
TGTGCCTGCCACCTTAAGGGACAGGGTTGGTTTCCCTATGGCTACACCTTC
>.|TRBJ1-3|TRBV4-1|.
CASSQDTGLGNTIYF
TGCGCCAGCAGCCAAGATACGGGGTTAGGAAACACCATATATTTT
>.|TRBJ1-2|TRBV6-5|.
CASSYEQGWVYGYTF
TGTGCCAGCAGTTACGAGCAGGGGTGGGTCTATGGCTACACCTTC
>.|TRBJ2-1|TRBV4-2|TRBD2
CASSQEGLSSYNEQFF
TGTGCCAGCAGCCAGGAGGGACTAAGCTCCTACAATGAGCAGTTCTTC
>.|TRBJ2-1|TRBV6-1|.
CASRGNEQFF
TGTGCCAGCAGGGGGAATGAGCAGTTCTTC
>.|TRBJ1-2|TRBV28|TRBD1
CASTPQGQSGYTF
TGTGCCAGCACCCCACAGGGGCAGTCTGGCTACACCTTC
>.|TRBJ2-3|TRBV27|.
CASSSHTDTQYF
TGTGCCAGCAGTTCCCACACAGATACGCAGTATTTT
>.|TRBJ2-7|TRBV11-2|.
CASSYRTAMAYEQYF
TGTGCCAGCAGCTATAGGACAGCGATGGCCTACGAGCAGTACTTC
>.|TRBJ1-2|TRBV2|.
CASSEGAPNYGYTF
TGTGCCAGCAGTGAAGGGGCCCCTAACTATGGCTACACCTTC
>.|TRBJ2-5|TRBV7-8|TRBD2
CASSLRLAGVSETQYF
TGTGCCAGCAGCTTGCGTCTAGCGGGAGTATCGGAGACCCAGTACTTC
>.|TRBJ2-1|TRBV27|TRBD2
CASSLPGSLADNEQFF
TGTGCCAGCAGTTTACCCGGATCACTAGCGGACAATGAGCAGTTCTTC
>.|TRBJ2-7|TRBV4-1|TRBD2
CASSPGLMLHEQYF
TGCGCCAGCAGCCCGGGACTAATGCTCCACGAGCAGTACTTC
>.|TRBJ1-2|TRBV19|.
CASSPGVWDGKFYGYTF
TGTGCCAGTAGTCCAGGCGTATGGGACGGAAAGTTCTATGGCTACACCTTC
>.|TRBJ2-1|TRBV5-4|.
CASSVDNEQFF
TGTGCCAGCAGCGTGGACAATGAGCAGTTCTTC
>.|TRBJ2-7|TRBV7-8|.
CASSLGGTLVHEQYF
TGTGCCAGCAGCTTAGGTGGGACATTAGTCCACGAGCAGTACTTC
>once|TRBJ2-7|TRBV5-6|.
CASSLEDPYEQYF
TGTGCCAGCAGCTTGGAGGACCCTTACGAGCAGTACTTC
>once|TRBJ2-5|TRBV5-4|.
CASSLGSQETQYF
TGTGCCAGCAGCTTGGGCAGCCAAGAGACCCAGTACTTC
>once|TRBJ2-3|TRBV7-6|.
CASSLVETTDTQYF
TGTGCCAGCAGCTTAGTAGAGACCACAGATACGCAGTATTTT
>.|TRBJ2-7|TRBV27|TRBD1
CASSLGQGAREQYF
TGTGCCAGCAGTTTAGGACAGGGGGCGCGGGAGCAGTACTTC
>once|TRBJ2-7|TRBV7-8|TRBD1
CASRPGTAYEQYF
TGTGCCAGCAGGCCTGGGACAGCCTACGAGCAGTACTTC
>.|TRBJ2-1|TRBV5-1|TRBD2
CASSPGLAGQNEQFF
TGCGCCAGCAGCCCCGGACTAGCGGGACAGAATGAGCAGTTCTTC
>.|TRBJ1-4|TRBV5-8|.
CASSSGGTYNEKLFF
TGTGCCAGCAGCTCCGGAGGGACATATAATGAAAAACTGTTTTTT
>.|TRBJ2-7|TRBV5-1|.
CASRPASATTYEQYF
TGCGCCAGCAGACCTGCTAGCGCTACAACCTACGAGCAGTACTTC
>.|TRBJ2-1|TRBV28|TRBD2
CASSGSPTGTSFNEQFF
TGTGCCAGCAGTGGCTCCCCGACCGGGACTAGTTTCAATGAGCAGTTCTTC
>.|TRBJ2-7|TRBV29-1|.
CSVVQYYEQYF
TGCAGCGTTGTTCAGTACTACGAGCAGTACTTC
>.|TRBJ2-1|TRBV9|TRBD2
CASGRGTSANNEQFF
TGTGCCAGCGGGAGAGGGACTAGCGCGAACAATGAGCAGTTCTTC
>.|TRBJ2-7|TRBV5-6|TRBD1
CASSIYRDRVDEQYF
TGTGCCAGCAGCATATACCGGGACAGGGTCGACGAGCAGTACTTC
>.|TRBJ2-5|TRBV6-4|.
CASSRVSQETQYF
TGTGCCAGCAGTCGCGTCAGCCAAGAGACCCAGTACTTC
>.|TRBJ2-3|TRBV13|.
CASREKRKNTDTQYF
TGTGCCAGCAGGGAAAAGCGGAAAAACACAGATACGCAGTATTTT